The next 5 T cell receptor beta chains were all read from a single sample in a study of blood T cell repertoires in COVID-19. Produced via immunoSEQ multiplex PCR; TCRdb's table is partial and in-frame only. The sample shows around 180,000 clones, 75% to 90% of them seen only once. What was sequenced was PBMCs or T cells enriched from blood (not recorded which). Every receptor here comes from a woman between 40 and 55 years old with acute COVID-19.

This chain uses TRBV3-1 (or the pseudogene TRBV3-2) with TRBJ1-5; D possibly corresponds to TRBD1 (6 bases). The CDR3 is 15 residues long. Germline CDR1 LGHDT, CDR2 YNNKEL (reference sequence). Trimming took off 1 base at V and 7 bases at J, with 14 bases between the two ends. CDR3 in amino acids: CASSQGQGYNQPQHF. Written as DNA, the CDR3 is TGTGCCAGCAGCCAAGGGCAGGGGTATAACCAGCCCCAGCATTTT.

This sequence joins TRBV9 and TRBJ1-2; D not resolved. CDR1 and CDR2 from the germline V gene are SGDLS and YYNGEE. This CDR3 is 16 amino acids long. The V gene lost 3 bases and the J gene lost 7 bases, with 22 bases spanning the gap. The CDR3 protein is CASSATGPPGNGGYTF. In nucleotides, the CDR3 is TGTGCCAGCAGCGCTACCGGACCGCCGGGAAACGGTGGCTACACCTTC.

The chain is built from TRBV28 and TRBJ2-7; 7 bases fit TRBD1. Germline loops: CDR1 MDHEN, CDR2 SYDVKM. Unmatched junction bases numbered 9, after V lost 6 bases and J lost 1 base. The CDR3 spans 15 residues. CDR3 residues: CASSGTARPSYEQYF. For the CDR3, the DNA is TGTGCCAGCAGCGGGACAGCGAGACCTTCCTACGAGCAGTACTTC.

This clone was seen more than once but under ten times. The chain recombines TRBV6-2 or TRBV6-3 with TRBJ2-3, with TRBD2 identical over 7 bases. The CDR3 sequence is 14 residues long. Germline lookup yields CDR1 MNHEY and CDR2 SVGEGT. V trimming: 3 bases; J trimming: 6 bases; junction bases outside the gene matches: 6. The CDR3 loop reads CASSYRREDDTQYF. Here the CDR3 DNA reads TGTGCCAGCAGTTATAGACGGGAGGATGATACGCAGTATTTT.

The genes are TRBV11-2 and TRBJ2-2, with 7 bases that match TRBD1. The CDR3 is 15 amino acids. V was pared by 3 bases and J by 0 bases, with 1 base of the junction left unmatched. CDR1 is SGHAT and CDR2 is FQNNGV in the germline V gene. In nucleotides, the CDR3 is TGTGCCAGCAGCTTCGGACAGGCGAACACCGGGGAGCTGTTTTTT. It codes for CASSFGQANTGELFF.